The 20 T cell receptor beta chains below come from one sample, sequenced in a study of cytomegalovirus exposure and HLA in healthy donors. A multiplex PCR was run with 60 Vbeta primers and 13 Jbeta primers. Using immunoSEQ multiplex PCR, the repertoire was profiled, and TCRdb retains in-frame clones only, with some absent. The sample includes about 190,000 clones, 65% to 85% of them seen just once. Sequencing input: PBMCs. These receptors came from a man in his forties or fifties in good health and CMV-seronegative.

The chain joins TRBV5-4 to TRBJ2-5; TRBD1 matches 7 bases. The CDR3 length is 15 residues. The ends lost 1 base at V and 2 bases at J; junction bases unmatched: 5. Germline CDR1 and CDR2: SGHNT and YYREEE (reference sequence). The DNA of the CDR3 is TGTGCCAGCAGCTTGTCGGGACAGCTACAAGAGACCCAGTACTTC. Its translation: CASSLSGQLQETQYF. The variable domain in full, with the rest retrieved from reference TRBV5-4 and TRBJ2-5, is ETGVTQSPTHLIKTRGQQVTLRCSSQSGHNTVSWYQQALGQGPQFIFQYYREEENGRGNFPPRFSGLQFPNYSSELNVNALELDDSALYLCASSLSGQLQETQYFGPGTRLLVL.

The CDR3 sequence is CASSLGTSGGAVGEQFF. In DNA form, the CDR3 reads TGTGCCAGCAGCCTCGGGACTAGCGGGGGGGCAGTTGGTGAGCAGTTCTTC. The chain links TRBV11-2 to TRBJ2-1, with TRBD2 matching 16 bases. Germline CDR1 reads SGHAT; CDR2 reads FQNNGV. V lost 5 bases to trimming and J lost 9 bases; unmatched junction nucleotides: 10. The length of the CDR3 is 17 residues.

The CDR3 DNA reads as TGCGCCAGCAGCCAAGGGGCCGAAAAACTGTTTTTT. Translated, it gives CASSQGAEKLFF. The rearrangement uses TRBV4-1 and TRBJ1-4, with D unclear. Per germline, CDR1 MGHRA and CDR2 YSYEKL. V dropped 1 base and J dropped 8 bases, with 5 bases sitting between them. The CDR3 has 12 amino acids.

The CDR3 region is CAWSALGGEQYF. CDR3 sequence (DNA): TGTGCCTGGAGCGCGTTGGGGGGCGAGCAGTACTTC. The V and J genes are TRBV30 and TRBJ2-7; maybe TRBD2 (6 bases). Per the germline V gene, CDR1 is GTSNPN and CDR2 is SVGIG (reference sequence). With 3 bases removed from V and 6 bases from J, the gap between germline ends came to 12 bases. The CDR3 runs 12 residues.

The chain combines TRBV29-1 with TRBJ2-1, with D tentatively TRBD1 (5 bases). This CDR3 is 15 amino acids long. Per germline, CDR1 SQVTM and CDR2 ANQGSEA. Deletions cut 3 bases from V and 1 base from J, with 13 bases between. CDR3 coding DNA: TGCAGCGTTGAGGACACGTCGGATTCCTACAATGAGCAGTTCTTC. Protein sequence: CSVEDTSDSYNEQFF.

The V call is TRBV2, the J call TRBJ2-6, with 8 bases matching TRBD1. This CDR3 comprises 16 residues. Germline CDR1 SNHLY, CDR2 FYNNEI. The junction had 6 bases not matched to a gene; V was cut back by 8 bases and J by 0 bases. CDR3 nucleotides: TGTGCCAGCTGGCAGGGGGCTCTCTCTGGGGCCAACGTCCTGACTTTC. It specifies CASWQGALSGANVLTF.

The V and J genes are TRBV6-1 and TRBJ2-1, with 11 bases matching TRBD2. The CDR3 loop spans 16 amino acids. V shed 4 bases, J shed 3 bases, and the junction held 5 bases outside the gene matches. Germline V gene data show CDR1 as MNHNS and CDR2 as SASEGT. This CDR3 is CASSVILAGVYNEQFF. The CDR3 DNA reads TGTGCCAGCAGTGTGATACTAGCGGGGGTCTACAATGAGCAGTTCTTC.

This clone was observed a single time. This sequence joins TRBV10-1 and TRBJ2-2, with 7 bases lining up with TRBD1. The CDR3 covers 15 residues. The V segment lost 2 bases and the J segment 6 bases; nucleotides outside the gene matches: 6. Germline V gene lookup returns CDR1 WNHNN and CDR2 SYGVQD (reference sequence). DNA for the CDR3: TGCGCCAGCAGTGAGGGGACAGAAATGGCCGGGGAGCTGTTTTTT. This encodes CASSEGTEMAGELFF.

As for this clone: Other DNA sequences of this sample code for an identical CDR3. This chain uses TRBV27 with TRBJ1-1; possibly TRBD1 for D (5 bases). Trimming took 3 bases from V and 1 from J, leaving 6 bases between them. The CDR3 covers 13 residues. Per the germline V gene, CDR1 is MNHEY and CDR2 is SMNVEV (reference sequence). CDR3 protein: CASSLQGNTEAFF. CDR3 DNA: TGTGCCAGCAGTTTGCAGGGGAACACTGAAGCTTTCTTT.

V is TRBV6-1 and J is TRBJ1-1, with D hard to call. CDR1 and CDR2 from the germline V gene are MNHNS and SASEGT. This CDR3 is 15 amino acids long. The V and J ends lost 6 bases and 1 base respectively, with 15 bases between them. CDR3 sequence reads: CASSGLTPRNTEAFF. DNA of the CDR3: TGTGCCAGCAGCGGTTTGACGCCTAGGAACACTGAAGCTTTCTTT.

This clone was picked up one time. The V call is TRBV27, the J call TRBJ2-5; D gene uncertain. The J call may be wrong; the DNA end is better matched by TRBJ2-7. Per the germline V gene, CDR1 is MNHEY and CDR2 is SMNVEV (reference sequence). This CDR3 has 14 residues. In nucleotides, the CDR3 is TGTGCCAGCAGTTTTGGCAGAGGAGCCTACGAGCAGTACTTC. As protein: CASSFGRGAYEQYF.

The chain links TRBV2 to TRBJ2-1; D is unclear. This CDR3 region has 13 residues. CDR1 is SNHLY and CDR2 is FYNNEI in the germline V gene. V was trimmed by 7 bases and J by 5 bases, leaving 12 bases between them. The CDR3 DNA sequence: TGTGCCAGCACCAGGTTTAACGACAATGAGCAGTTCTTC. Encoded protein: CASTRFNDNEQFF.

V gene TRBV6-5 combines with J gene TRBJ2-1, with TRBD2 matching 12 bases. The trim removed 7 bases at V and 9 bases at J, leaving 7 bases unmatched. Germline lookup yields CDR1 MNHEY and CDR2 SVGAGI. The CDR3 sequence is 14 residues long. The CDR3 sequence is CASTRTSGAGEQFF. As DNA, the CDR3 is TGTGCCAGCACCCGGACTAGCGGGGCCGGTGAGCAGTTCTTC.

The CDR3 is CASSLRTATDTQYF. CDR3 DNA: TGTGCCAGCAGCCTAAGGACAGCAACAGATACGCAGTATTTT. The V call is TRBV7-2, the J call TRBJ2-3; weak D call: TRBD1 (6 bases). The V gene lost 5 bases and the J gene lost 3 bases, with 12 bases spanning the gap. CDR1 and CDR2 from the germline V gene are SGHTA and FQGNSA. This CDR3 has 14 amino acids.

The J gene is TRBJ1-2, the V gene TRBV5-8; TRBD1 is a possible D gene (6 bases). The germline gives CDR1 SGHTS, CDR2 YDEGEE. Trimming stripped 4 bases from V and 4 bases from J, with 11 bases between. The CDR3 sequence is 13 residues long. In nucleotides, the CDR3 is TGTGCCAGCAGCGTCGGGACACTCTATGGCTACACCTTC. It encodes CASSVGTLYGYTF.

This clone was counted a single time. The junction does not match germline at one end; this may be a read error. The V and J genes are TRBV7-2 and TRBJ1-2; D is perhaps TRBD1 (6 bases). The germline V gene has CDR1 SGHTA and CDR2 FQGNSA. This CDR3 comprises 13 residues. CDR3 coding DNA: TGTGCCCGCAGCAAGCAGGGGAGCGATGGCTACACCTTC. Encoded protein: CARSKQGSDGYTF.

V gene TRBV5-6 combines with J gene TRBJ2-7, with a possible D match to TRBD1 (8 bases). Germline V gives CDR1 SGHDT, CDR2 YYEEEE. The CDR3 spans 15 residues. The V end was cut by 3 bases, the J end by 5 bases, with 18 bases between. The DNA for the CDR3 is TGTGCCAGCAGCTCTTTTTGGACAGGGAGGGACGAGCAGTACTTC. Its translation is CASSSFWTGRDEQYF.

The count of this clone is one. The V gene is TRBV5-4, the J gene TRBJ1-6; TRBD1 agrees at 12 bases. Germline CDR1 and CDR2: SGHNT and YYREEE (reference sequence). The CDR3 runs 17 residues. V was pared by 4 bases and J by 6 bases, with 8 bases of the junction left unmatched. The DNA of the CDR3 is TGTGCCAGCAGCAAACCGGGGACAGGGGGCCTTAATTCACCCCTCCACTTT. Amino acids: CASSKPGTGGLNSPLHF.

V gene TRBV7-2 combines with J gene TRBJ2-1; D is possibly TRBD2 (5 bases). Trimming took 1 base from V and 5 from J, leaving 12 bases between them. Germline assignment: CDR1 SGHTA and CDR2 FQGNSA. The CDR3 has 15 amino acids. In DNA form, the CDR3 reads TGTGCCAGCAGCTTAGTTTTACTAGTGAACAATGAGCAGTTCTTC. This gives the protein CASSLVLLVNNEQFF.

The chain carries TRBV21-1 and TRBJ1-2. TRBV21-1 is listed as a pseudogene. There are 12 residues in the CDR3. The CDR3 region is CASSKQRYGYTF. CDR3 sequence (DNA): TGTGCCAGCAGCAAACAGCGCTATGGCTACACCTTC.